The present T cell receptor beta chain was sequenced within a study of regulatory T cells in long-lasting Graves disease. Study results and caveats: Favoring TRBV28, TRBJ1-2 and TRBJ2-5 was a feature seen in persistent disease. Relative to new patients (roughly 980), persistent patients exhibited greater sharing of public clonotypes (around 2,800). Sampling was limited to peripheral blood rather than thyroid tissue.

Germline values: CDR1 GTSNPN, CDR2 SVGIG (reference sequence). V shed 1 base and J shed 5 bases, with 23 bases lying between them. This CDR3 is 17 amino acids long. For this clonotype: Its cognate antigen is unknown.

According to the study, TCR beta libraries were built with iRepertoire HTBI primers and CDR3-region Arm-PCR. MiXCR, applied by TCRdb to the multiplex PCR reads, yields one record per CDR3 protein. The sample yields 400,000 to 450,000 distinct CDR3 sequences, about 15% seen once. The time point is: newly diagnosed GD, antithyroid drugs for less than 3 months. From RNA extracted from PBMCs, the TCR library was made. The sample was also linked to a second study, of T cells in Graves' hyperthyroidism and ophthalmopathy. That source adds: Most thyroid clonotypes expanded above 0.001 appeared in blood too.

Source: peripheral blood mononuclear cells (PBMCs), taken at new diagnosis, from a patient treated with antithyroid drugs. The sequence derives from a woman aged 25 to 39 with Graves disease. The chain uses TRBV30 and TRBJ2-5, with D possibly TRBD1 on 6 matching bases. The CDR3 protein is CAWSDGDVDRDGETQYF. CDR3 DNA sequence: TGTGCCTGGAGTGATGGGGACGTGGACAGAGATGGGGAGACCCAGTACTTC.